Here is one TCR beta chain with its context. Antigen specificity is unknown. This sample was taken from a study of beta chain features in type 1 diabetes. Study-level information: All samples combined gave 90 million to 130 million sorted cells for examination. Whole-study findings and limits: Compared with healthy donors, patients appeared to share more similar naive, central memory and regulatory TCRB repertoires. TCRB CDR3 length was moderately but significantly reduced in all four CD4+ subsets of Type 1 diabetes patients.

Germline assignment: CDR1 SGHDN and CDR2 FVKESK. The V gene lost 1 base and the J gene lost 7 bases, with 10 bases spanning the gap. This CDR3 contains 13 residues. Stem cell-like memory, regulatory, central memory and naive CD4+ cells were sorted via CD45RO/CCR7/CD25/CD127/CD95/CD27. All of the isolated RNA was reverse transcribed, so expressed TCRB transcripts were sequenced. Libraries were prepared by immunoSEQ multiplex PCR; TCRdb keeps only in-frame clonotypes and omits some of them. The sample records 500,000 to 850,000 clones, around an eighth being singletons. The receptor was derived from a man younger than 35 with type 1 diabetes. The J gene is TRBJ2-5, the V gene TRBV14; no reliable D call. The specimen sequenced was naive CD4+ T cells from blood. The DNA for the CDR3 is TGTGCCAGCAGCCAAGTGAATTCTGGGACCCAGTACTTC. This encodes CASSQVNSGTQYF.